This TCR beta chain was captured by sequencing in a study of shared clonotypes between healthy human individuals. Sequencing was performed with immunoSEQ multiplex PCR; in TCRdb, only in-frame clones are kept and a portion is missing. The top ten clones hold 0.3% to 0.4% of a sample with about 2.3 million clones, 92% of them seen once. The CDR3 sequence is 15 residues long. Germline assignment: CDR1 KGHSH and CDR2 LQKENI. V was pared by 6 bases and J by 0 bases, with 14 bases between. This receptor was obtained from a man aged 18 to 29 in good health. Some clones in this sample may be carry-over from other donors' samples. The chain combines TRBV18 with TRBJ1-1; a weak D match, TRBD1 (5 bases). Sequencing was done on a sample of naive CD4+ T cells from PBMCs. Subset defined: CD45RA+ positively selected. CDR3 coding DNA: TGTGCCAGCTCCCTCGGGGGGACGGTGAACACTGAAGCTTTCTTT. Its protein is CASSLGGTVNTEAFF. The full variable domain, completed using reference TRBV18 and TRBJ1-1, is NAGVMQNPRHLVRRRGQEARLRCSPMKGHSHVYWYRQLPEEGLKFMVYLQKENIIDESGMPKERFSAEFPKEGPSILRIQQVVRGDSAAYFCASSLGGTVNTEAFFGQGTRLTVV.